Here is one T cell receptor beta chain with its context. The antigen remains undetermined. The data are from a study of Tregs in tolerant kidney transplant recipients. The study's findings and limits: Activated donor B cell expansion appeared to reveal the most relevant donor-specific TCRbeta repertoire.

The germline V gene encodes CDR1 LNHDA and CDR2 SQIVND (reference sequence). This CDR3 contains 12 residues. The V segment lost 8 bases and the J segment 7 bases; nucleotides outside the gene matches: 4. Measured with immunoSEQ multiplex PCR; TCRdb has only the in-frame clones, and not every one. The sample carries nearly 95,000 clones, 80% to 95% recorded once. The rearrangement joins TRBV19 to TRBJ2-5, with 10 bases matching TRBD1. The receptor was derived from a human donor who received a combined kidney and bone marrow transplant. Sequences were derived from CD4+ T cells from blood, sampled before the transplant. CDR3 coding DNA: TGTGCCAGTCCCCGACAGGGGGCGACCCAGTACTTC. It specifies CASPRQGATQYF.